What follows are 20 T cell receptor beta chains derived from one specimen sequenced in a study of blood T cell repertoires in COVID-19. Clones were sequenced by immunoSEQ multiplex PCR, and TCRdb holds only the in-frame ones, with some missing. The sample contains 85,000 to 120,000 clones, approximately 84% of which appear only once. Sequenced material: peripheral blood. Receptor source: a man between 40 and 49 years old with active or convalescent COVID-19.

This rearrangement joins TRBV5-1 to TRBJ2-3; TRBD2 is a possible D gene (6 bases). This CDR3 spans 15 amino acids. The germline V and J ends were trimmed by 4 bases and 1 base, with 13 bases remaining between them. The germline gives CDR1 SGHRS, CDR2 YFSETQ. CDR3 in amino acids: CASSAGGGGTDTQYF. The CDR3 DNA sequence: TGCGCCAGCAGCGCCGGCGGCGGGGGCACAGATACGCAGTATTTT.

The CDR3 DNA reads as TGTGCCAGCAGCCCCGGGAACCAAGAGACCCAGTACTTC. It is translated as CASSPGNQETQYF. The chain joins TRBV6-5 to TRBJ2-5, with D tentatively TRBD2 (5 bases). Trimming removed 6 bases at V and 0 bases at J, with 8 bases between. The V gene's germline CDR1 is MNHEY and CDR2 SVGAGI. This CDR3 has 13 residues.

This chain connects TRBV6-1 to TRBJ1-3, with 8 bases lining up with TRBD1. Germline CDR1 reads MNHNS; CDR2 reads SASEGT. The CDR3 totals 16 residues. V lost 2 bases and J lost 4; bases outside the gene matches: 7. CDR3 region: CASSERRGRHGNTIYF. DNA for the CDR3: TGTGCCAGCAGTGAACGCAGGGGGCGCCACGGAAACACCATATATTTT.

This clone showed up just once. CDR3 loop: CASSRTSGTDNSPLHF. CDR3 nucleotides: TGTGCCAGCAGCCGAACCTCCGGGACAGATAATTCACCCCTCCACTTT. V and J are TRBV5-5 and TRBJ1-6; 7 bases are a match to TRBD1. CDR3 length: 16 residues. J lost 5 bases, V lost 4 bases, and 9 bases had no gene match. Germline loops: CDR1 SGHKS, CDR2 YYEKEE (reference sequence).

This clone was recorded a few times. The chain joins TRBV6-5 to TRBJ2-5; D uncertain. The ends were cut back, 4 bases at V and 5 bases at J, with 11 bases in the middle. This CDR3 has 13 residues. Germline V CDR1 and CDR2: MNHEY, SVGAGI. In DNA form, the CDR3 reads TGTGCCAGCAGTTCCACCTTCGGGGAGACCCAGTACTTC. Protein sequence: CASSSTFGETQYF.

In regard to this clone: The same CDR3 arises from other DNA sequences in this sample as well. The gene calls are TRBV6-1 and TRBJ1-2, with D maybe TRBD1 (6 bases). This CDR3 has 12 amino acids. Germline V lookup: CDR1 MNHNS, CDR2 SASEGT. Trimming removed 2 bases from V and 5 bases from J, with 6 bases in between. CDR3 bases: TGTGCCAGCAGTGAACAGGGGTATGGCTACACCTTC. Protein: CASSEQGYGYTF.

The sample holds one count of this clone. The V call is TRBV5-1, the J call TRBJ2-7, with D perhaps TRBD2 (7 bases). Germline CDR1 SGHRS, CDR2 YFSETQ. Trimming removed 0 bases at V and 0 bases at J, with 13 bases between. The CDR3 runs to 16 residues. CDR3 residues: CASSLDGGGLSYEQYF. As DNA, the CDR3 is TGCGCCAGCAGCTTGGACGGCGGGGGCCTCTCCTACGAGCAGTACTTC.

This clone was detected a few times. The genes are TRBV19 and TRBJ1-1, with TRBD1 matching 8 bases. Germline lookup yields CDR1 LNHDA and CDR2 SQIVND (reference sequence). This CDR3 has 15 residues. V lost 3 bases, J lost 0 bases, and 3 bases stayed unmatched. The CDR3 here is CASSIAQGVNTEAFF. Written as DNA, the CDR3 is TGTGCCAGTAGTATTGCACAGGGGGTGAACACTGAAGCTTTCTTT.

The chain couples TRBV7-9 to TRBJ2-7; tentatively, D is TRBD2 (6 bases). The CDR3 contains 13 residues. Germline V CDR1 and CDR2: SEHNR, FQNEAQ (reference sequence). V was pared by 3 bases and J by 6 bases, with 12 bases between. DNA of the CDR3: TGTGCCAGCAGCTTGGCGGCTAGCGTCGAGCAGTACTTC. It encodes CASSLAASVEQYF. Using reference TRBV7-9 and TRBJ2-7 for the parts outside the CDR3, the full variable domain is DTGVSQNPRHKITKRGQNVTFRCDPISEHNRLYWYRQTLGQGPEFLTYFQNEAQLEKSRLLSDRFSAERPKGSFSTLEIQRTEQGDSAMYLCASSLAASVEQYFGPGTRLTVT.

This chain links TRBV19 with TRBJ1-2; D remains ambiguous. The CDR3 sequence is 12 residues long. From germline, CDR1 is LNHDA and CDR2 SQIVND (reference sequence). The germline V and J ends were trimmed by 5 bases and 4 bases, with 8 bases remaining between them. As DNA, the CDR3 is TGTGCCAGTAGTTTTTACAGCTATGGCTACACCTTC. It is translated as CASSFYSYGYTF.

The chain employs TRBV10-2 and TRBJ2-4, with a weak D call TRBD1 (6 bases). V lost 4 bases to trimming and J lost 16 bases, with 14 bases between them. The CDR3 consists of 11 residues. CDR1 is WSHSY, CDR2 SAAADI, per germline. The CDR3 sequence is CASSARTELYF. CDR3 nucleotide sequence: TGCGCCAGCAGTGCCAGGACAGAGCTATACTTC.

The rearrangement links TRBV6-5 to TRBJ1-6; tentative D call: TRBD1 (6 bases). CDR3 length: 14 amino acids. The ends were cut back, 6 bases at V and 9 bases at J, with 15 bases in the middle. The germline V gene has CDR1 MNHEY and CDR2 SVGAGI. CDR3 protein: CASSLRGQGSPLHF. For the CDR3, the DNA is TGTGCCAGCAGCCTCAGGGGTCAGGGTTCACCCCTCCACTTT.

The V call is TRBV5-6, the J call TRBJ2-3; 7 positions match TRBD2. This CDR3 is 15 amino acids long. Germline CDR1 and CDR2: SGHDT and YYEEEE. The junction had 2 bases not matched to a gene; V was cut back by 1 base and J by 0 bases. For the CDR3, the DNA is TGTGCCAGCAGCTTGCTAGCGGAAAGCACAGATACGCAGTATTTT. It codes for CASSLLAESTDTQYF.

The rearrangement links TRBV5-5 to TRBJ2-5, with D uncertain. Germline-derived CDR1 and CDR2 are SGHKS and YYEKEE (reference sequence). The CDR3 covers 14 residues. Trimming shortened V by 2 bases and J by 5 bases, and 13 bases separated the two germline ends. This CDR3 is CASSFSVPWETQYF. The CDR3, as DNA: TGTGCCAGCAGCTTTTCAGTCCCGTGGGAGACCCAGTACTTC.

The chain couples TRBV7-9 to TRBJ1-4; D is ambiguous. V lost 4 bases, J lost 7 bases, and 16 bases lay in between. Per germline, CDR1 SEHNR and CDR2 FQNEAQ (reference sequence). The CDR3 contains 15 residues. CDR3 loop: CASSSPGSRGEKLFF. Here the CDR3 DNA reads TGTGCCAGCAGCTCCCCCGGGTCCCGGGGTGAAAAACTGTTTTTT.

The chain recombines TRBV11-3 with TRBJ2-1; 7 bases are shared with TRBD2. There are 14 residues in the CDR3. The V and J ends lost 0 bases and 4 bases, in that order; junction bases with no gene match: 0. Looked up from germline, CDR1 is SGHNT and CDR2 is YENEEA. The CDR3: CASSLEGGYNEQFF. The CDR3 DNA is TGTGCCAGCAGCTTAGAGGGAGGGTACAATGAGCAGTTCTTC.

The chain joins TRBV3-1 (or the pseudogene TRBV3-2) to TRBJ1-2; 7 bases match TRBD1. Germline V CDR1 and CDR2: LGHDT, YNNKEL (reference sequence). With V trimmed by 5 bases and J by 6 bases, 12 bases remained unmatched. The CDR3 is 15 amino acids. The CDR3 DNA follows: TGTGCCAGCAGCGAACTACAGGGGAGTTTGGATGGCTACACCTTC. Amino acid sequence: CASSELQGSLDGYTF.

V usage is TRBV15 and J usage is TRBJ2-5; the D gene is possibly TRBD1 (6 bases). The germline V and J ends were trimmed by 0 bases and 1 base, with 9 bases remaining between them. CDR1 LNHNV and CDR2 YYDKDF come from the germline V gene (reference sequence). The CDR3 is 15 residues long. CDR3 bases: TGTGCCACCAGCAGAGACCAGGACAGCCAAGAGACCCAGTACTTC. Its translation is CATSRDQDSQETQYF.

The rearrangement uses TRBV30 and TRBJ1-3; tentative D call: TRBD1 (5 bases). Per germline, CDR1 GTSNPN and CDR2 SVGIG (reference sequence). V was shortened by 4 bases and J by 0 bases, with 13 bases between the two germline ends. The CDR3 consists of 15 residues. The CDR3 bases are TGTGCCTGGACTTTAGACAGCAGCTCTGGAAACACCATATATTTT. Protein product: CAWTLDSSSGNTIYF.

The V and J genes are TRBV7-2 and TRBJ1-5; D ambiguous. Germline V CDR1 and CDR2: SGHTA, FQGNSA. V lost 5 bases and J 1 base, leaving 12 bases between the germline ends. This CDR3 spans 15 amino acids. In nucleotides, the CDR3 is TGTGCCAGCAGCCGCAGTCAGGAAAGCAATCAGCCCCAGCATTTT. This encodes CASSRSQESNQPQHF. The complete variable domain, with remaining parts taken from reference TRBV7-2 and TRBJ1-5, reads GAGVSQSPSNKVTEKGKDVELRCDPISGHTALYWYRQSLGQGLEFLIYFQGNSAPDKSGLPSDRFSAERTGGSVSTLTIQRTQQEDSAVYLCASSRSQESNQPQHFGDGTRLSIL.